This T cell receptor (beta chain) was identified during a study of T cells in Graves' hyperthyroidism and ophthalmopathy. Patients aged 18 to 65 had newly diagnosed hyperthyroidism of under 2 months' duration. Germline V lookup: CDR1 SGHAT, CDR2 FQNNGV. Trimming stripped 6 bases from V and 12 bases from J, with 15 bases between. The CDR3 consists of 11 residues. Amplification yielded TCR beta CDR3 regions, with RNA transcripts as the source. HTBI primers were employed in a first-round RT-PCR of the TCR CDR3. One entry per CDR3 protein results from TCRdb running MiXCR on the multiplex PCR reads. This sample has 650,000 to 850,000 distinct CDR3 sequences, with roughly a sixth found just once. This clonotype was counted at least ten times.

The sequenced material came from blood. This chain links TRBV11-2 with TRBJ2-7, with D unresolved. The TCR originated in a woman aged 45-60 years with Graves' hyperthyroidism that later progressed to Graves' ophthalmopathy. CDR3 in amino acids: CASSPGRVPYF. The CDR3 DNA is TGTGCCAGCAGTCCAGGACGGGTGCCGTACTTC.